Below, 25 T cell receptor beta chains from the same sample are listed, as sequenced in a study of cytomegalovirus exposure and HLA in healthy donors. Primers included in the PCR were 60 Vbeta and 13 Jbeta primers. Some clones are missing from TCRdb's copy, which holds only in-frame ones; the method was immunoSEQ multiplex PCR. This sample carries 75,000 to 80,000 clones, roughly 80% of them seen once, and the ten largest clones take approximately 1%. The sequenced sample was PBMCs. These receptors originate from a male donor in good health and CMV-seronegative.

This rearrangement joins TRBV18 to TRBJ1-4; tentatively, D is TRBD1 (5 bases). CDR3 length: 16 amino acids. In germline, CDR1 is KGHSH, CDR2 LQKENI. Trimming shortened V by 4 bases and J by 8 bases, and 20 bases separated the two germline ends. The CDR3 nucleotides read TGTGCCAGCTCACTAAGGACACTTGGGGGGAGCGAAAAACTGTTTTTT. Translated: CASSLRTLGGSEKLFF.

V is TRBV5-1 and J is TRBJ1-6; perhaps TRBD1 as D (5 bases). Looked up from germline, CDR1 is SGHRS and CDR2 is YFSETQ. This CDR3 is 17 amino acids long. Between the trimmed V and J ends, which lost 0 bases and 7 bases, there was a span of 17 bases. The CDR3 region has the DNA TGCGCCAGCAGCTTGGCTCGGGGGTCCGGTTCGAATTCACCCCTCCACTTT. Protein: CASSLARGSGSNSPLHF.

The V gene is TRBV6-6, the J gene TRBJ2-5; 11 bases agree with TRBD1. The DNA end is more similar to TRBJ2-7, so the J call may be wrong. The V gene's germline CDR1 is MNHNY and CDR2 SVGAGI (reference sequence). The CDR3 is made up of 14 amino acids. The CDR3 loop is CASRAGTGGNEQYF. In DNA form, the CDR3 reads TGTGCCAGCAGGGCCGGGACAGGGGGGAACGAGCAGTACTTC.

V usage is TRBV5-1 and J usage is TRBJ2-1; 9 bases are a match to TRBD1. Per germline, CDR1 SGHRS and CDR2 YFSETQ. J lost 8 bases, V lost 6 bases, and 30 bases had no gene match. This CDR3 has 21 amino acids. CDR3 nucleotide sequence: TGCGCCAGCATGACGCCCGGGACGGGACAGGGCCCATCGATGGGACGGCATGAGCAGTTCTTC. It yields the protein CASMTPGTGQGPSMGRHEQFF.

V usage is TRBV27 and J usage is TRBJ1-2; possible D gene TRBD1, 5 bases. Germline V gene sequence: CDR1 MNHEY, CDR2 SMNVEV (reference sequence). This CDR3 region has 14 residues. V lost 6 bases and J 3 bases, leaving 14 bases between the germline ends. DNA of the CDR3: TGTGCCAGCAGCCGGTCAGGGTCTGACTATGGCTACACCTTC. Protein sequence: CASSRSGSDYGYTF.

CDR3 sequence reads: CASSRDTLGAFF. The CDR3 nucleotides read TGTGCCAGCAGTAGGGACACCCTGGGAGCTTTCTTT. V is TRBV2 and J is TRBJ1-1; the D gene is possibly TRBD1 (6 bases). This CDR3 comprises 12 residues. Germline assignment: CDR1 SNHLY and CDR2 FYNNEI. V dropped 5 bases and J dropped 10 bases, with 14 bases sitting between them.

The chain links TRBV10-3 to TRBJ1-1, with D possibly TRBD1 on 5 matching bases. V lost 10 bases, J lost 1 base, and 10 bases lay in between. CDR3 length: 12 amino acids. Looked up from germline, CDR1 is ENHRY and CDR2 is SYGVKD. The CDR3 is CATRRANTEAFF. The CDR3 nucleotides read TGTGCCACCCGCAGGGCGAACACTGAAGCTTTCTTT.

The table lists this clone with a few counts. The rearrangement joins TRBV2 to TRBJ2-3; 8 bases line up with TRBD2. CDR3 length: 16 amino acids. The germline CDR1 and CDR2 sequences are SNHLY and FYNNEI. The J segment lost 7 bases and the V segment lost 3 bases, leaving 12 bases of the junction unmatched. Here the CDR3 DNA reads TGTGCCAGCAGTGAGGCCCTTGGCGGGGGGCCACATACGCAGTATTTT. This gives the protein CASSEALGGGPHTQYF.

This clone came up a few times. The chain couples TRBV27 to TRBJ2-7; 7 nucleotides match TRBD1. Germline lookup yields CDR1 MNHEY and CDR2 SMNVEV (reference sequence). The J segment lost 3 bases and the V segment lost 2 bases, leaving 4 bases of the junction unmatched. The CDR3 covers 14 residues. The CDR3 here is CASSLSAGGYEQYF. The DNA of the CDR3 is TGTGCCAGCAGTTTAAGTGCAGGGGGCTACGAGCAGTACTTC.

The chain combines TRBV7-2 with TRBJ1-2, with D possibly matching TRBD1 (6 bases). Germline-derived CDR1 and CDR2 are SGHTA and FQGNSA. Trimming took off 1 base at V and 3 bases at J, with 12 bases between the two ends. CDR3 length equals 15 residues. The CDR3 DNA reads TGTGCCAGCAGCTTAGAGGTGACAGGACACTATGGCTACACCTTC. This sequence encodes CASSLEVTGHYGYTF.

This rearrangement joins TRBV7-2 to TRBJ2-5; 8 nucleotides line up with TRBD1. The CDR3 is 14 amino acids. Germline-derived CDR1 and CDR2 are SGHTA and FQGNSA. J lost 1 base, V lost 5 bases, and 3 bases had no gene match. The CDR3 bases are TGTGCCAGCAGCCGGACAGGGATCCAAGAGACCCAGTACTTC. Amino acid sequence: CASSRTGIQETQYF.

V gene TRBV9 combines with J gene TRBJ1-1; D is ambiguous. The CDR3 loop spans 15 amino acids. V was pared by 6 bases and J by 7 bases, with 22 bases between. CDR1 is SGDLS and CDR2 is YYNGEE in the germline V gene. CDR3: CASTPGLFRQNEAFF. CDR3 sequence (DNA): TGTGCCAGCACCCCTGGGCTGTTCAGACAAAATGAAGCTTTCTTT.

This clone was seen a few times. This chain joins TRBV14 and TRBJ2-3; the D gene is possibly TRBD1 (6 bases). Trimming stripped 4 bases from V and 2 bases from J, with 19 bases between. The germline gives CDR1 SGHDN, CDR2 FVKESK. The CDR3 contains 17 residues. The CDR3 reads CASSPDLAGAATDTQYF. CDR3 nucleotide sequence: TGTGCCAGCAGCCCAGACTTGGCAGGGGCCGCCACAGATACGCAGTATTTT.

This clone was observed once. The chain joins TRBV5-1 to TRBJ2-3, with unresolved D. V was clipped by 0 bases and J by 0 bases, with 5 bases between them. The germline gives CDR1 SGHRS, CDR2 YFSETQ. The CDR3 loop spans 14 amino acids. Written as DNA, the CDR3 is TGCGCCAGCAGCTTGGAGACTAGCACAGATACGCAGTATTTT. Protein sequence: CASSLETSTDTQYF.

V is TRBV15 and J is TRBJ2-1; D may be TRBD2 (5 bases). The CDR3 is 12 residues long. Germline loops: CDR1 LNHNV, CDR2 YYDKDF (reference sequence). V dropped 5 bases and J dropped 7 bases, with 9 bases sitting between them. CDR3 region: CATSRTQNEQFF. CDR3 DNA: TGTGCCACCAGCCGGACTCAGAATGAGCAGTTCTTC.

The chain is built from TRBV15 and TRBJ2-7; D remains unclear. The CDR3 consists of 13 residues. Germline CDR1 reads LNHNV; CDR2 reads YYDKDF (reference sequence). V dropped 0 bases and J dropped 5 bases, with 8 bases sitting between them. The CDR3 DNA follows: TGTGCCACCAGCAGAGATTTTATTGACGAGCAGTACTTC. It encodes CATSRDFIDEQYF. The entire variable domain, with the rest obtained from reference TRBV15 and TRBJ2-7, is as follows: DAMVIQNPRYQVTQFGKPVTLSCSQTLNHNVMYWYQQKSSQAPKLLFHYYDKDFNNEADTPDNFQSRRPNTSFCFLDIRSPGLGDTAMYLCATSRDFIDEQYFGPGTRLTVT.

This chain joins TRBV6-6 and TRBJ1-2; D remains unclear. The CDR3 runs 15 residues. V lost 2 bases, J lost 2 bases, and 12 bases lay in between. The germline gives CDR1 MNHNY, CDR2 SVGAGI (reference sequence). CDR3 sequence reads: CASSYPEGVNYGYTF. DNA of the CDR3: TGTGCCAGCAGTTACCCGGAGGGTGTAAACTATGGCTACACCTTC.

The chain couples TRBV19 to TRBJ2-3, with 7 bases lining up with TRBD1. Germline values: CDR1 LNHDA, CDR2 SQIVND (reference sequence). The CDR3 sequence is 14 residues long. V shed 5 bases, J shed 0 bases, and the junction held 2 bases outside the gene matches. CDR3 loop: CASSEGASTDTQYF. CDR3 in DNA: TGTGCCAGTAGTGAGGGGGCTAGCACAGATACGCAGTATTTT.

The chain couples TRBV6-5 to TRBJ2-5, with a tentative D call TRBD1 (6 bases). The CDR3 has 13 amino acids. Germline-derived CDR1 and CDR2 are MNHEY and SVGAGI. V shed 6 bases and J shed 4 bases, with 12 bases lying between them. The CDR3 region has the DNA TGTGCCAGCAGGAGAGGACAGCTAGAGACCCAGTACTTC. The encoded protein is CASRRGQLETQYF.

J is TRBJ2-7 and V is TRBV2; D is perhaps TRBD1 (5 bases). From germline, CDR1 is SNHLY and CDR2 FYNNEI. This CDR3 spans 13 amino acids. Trimming took 6 bases from V and 3 from J, leaving 12 bases between them. CDR3 loop: CASRGHLLYEQYF. CDR3 bases: TGTGCCAGCAGAGGACACCTACTCTACGAGCAGTACTTC.

V and J are TRBV19 and TRBJ2-7; 10 bases fit TRBD1. This CDR3 spans 16 amino acids. Unmatched junction bases numbered 7, after V lost 2 bases and J lost 3 bases. Germline loops: CDR1 LNHDA, CDR2 SQIVND (reference sequence). DNA for the CDR3: TGTGCCAGTAGTATACGTCCGACAGGGGGCCTCTACGAGCAGTACTTC. It yields the protein CASSIRPTGGLYEQYF.

This rearrangement joins TRBV4-2 to TRBJ2-7, with 8 positions matching TRBD2. There are 15 residues in the CDR3. Losses at the gene ends were 0 bases for V and 7 bases for J; bases not matched to a gene: 8. Germline-derived CDR1 and CDR2 are LGHNA and YNFKEQ. The CDR3 region is CASSQDLAGFREQYF. The CDR3 DNA sequence: TGTGCCAGCAGCCAAGATCTAGCGGGCTTTCGTGAGCAGTACTTC.

V and J are TRBV5-4 and TRBJ2-5, with 9 bases matching TRBD1. The J call may be wrong; the DNA end is better matched by TRBJ2-7. Germline V gives CDR1 SGHNT, CDR2 YYREEE (reference sequence). This CDR3 has 15 amino acids. This CDR3 is CASSLLGQGSYEQYF. The CDR3 DNA is TGTGCCAGCAGCTTGTTGGGACAGGGCTCCTACGAGCAGTACTTC.

The chain combines TRBV27 with TRBJ1-2; 12 positions agree with TRBD1. V shed 5 bases and J 8 bases; nucleotides not matched to a gene: 9. The CDR3 totals 15 residues. Germline loops: CDR1 MNHEY, CDR2 SMNVEV (reference sequence). The CDR3 DNA is TGTGCCAGCAGTATCGGGACAGGGGGCGTCTGGGGCTACACCTTC. Translated, it gives CASSIGTGGVWGYTF.

The chain has TRBV5-4 and TRBJ2-2; 14 bases align to TRBD2. V shed 3 bases, J shed 5 bases, and the junction held 9 bases outside the gene matches. Germline V gene lookup returns CDR1 SGHNT and CDR2 YYREEE (reference sequence). This CDR3 has 18 residues. In nucleotides, the CDR3 is TGTGCCAGCAGCTCGAGAACCGGGACTAGCGGGAGAACCGGGGAGCTGTTTTTT. Protein: CASSSRTGTSGRTGELFF. Filled out from reference TRBV5-4 and TRBJ2-2, the complete variable domain reads ETGVTQSPTHLIKTRGQQVTLRCSSQSGHNTVSWYQQALGQGPQFIFQYYREEENGRGNFPPRFSGLQFPNYSSELNVNALELDDSALYLCASSSRTGTSGRTGELFFGEGSRLTVL.